This TCR beta chain was obtained from a study of blood T cell repertoires in COVID-19. About the research overall: T cells, B-cell-depleted T cells, or PBMCs supplied cDNA or gDNA.

This CDR3 contains 15 residues. Germline V gene data show CDR1 as LNHDA and CDR2 as SQIVND (reference sequence). V lost 6 bases to trimming and J lost 4 bases, with 15 bases between them. The study recruited people aged roughly 18 to 100 years across about 25 US areas. The authors' processing: Amplification of reference gene primers provided the estimated nucleated cell counts. Sequenced by immunoSEQ multiplex PCR; TCRdb stores in-frame clones only, minus some. V, J and clone size are those of that table, while D and trimming were read from the DNA. The sample shows under 500,000 clones, 85% to 90% of them seen only once.

This TCR came from a man under 40 who had recovered from COVID-19. The specimen sequenced was PBMCs or T cells enriched from blood (not recorded which). This chain links TRBV19 with TRBJ1-4; TRBD1 is a possible D gene (5 bases). CDR3 coding DNA: TGTGCCAGTAGGGCATCCAGGGTCCTTAATGAAAAACTGTTTTTT. Translating gives CASRASRVLNEKLFF.